This T cell receptor beta chain was sequenced for a study of cytotoxic CD8 clonotypes in ibrutinib-treated CLL. Method: immunoSEQ multiplex PCR; TCRdb's copy keeps in-frame clones and lacks some. The repertoire holds 35,000 to 45,000 clones, with roughly 69% as singletons. General study points: Whereas clonality rose at ibrutinib response, it declined toward baseline at progression. Circulating CD8+ T-cell counts were tracked by baseline clonality, which exceeded that of age-matched healthy donors.

The CDR3 length equals 11 residues, ends included. Notes on this clone: The antigen remains undetermined. The missing conserved phenylalanine or tryptophan at the end of this CDR3 makes a read error likely. The DNA is omitted, as the CDR3 cannot be located on it reliably, and the CDR3 follows TCRdb's listing.

The chain carries TRBV23-1 and TRBJ2-7; TRBD2 reflects the table's D call only, with no check against the DNA. Being an ORF, TRBV23-1 has a function that is uncertain. Sample: PBMCs, taken after 12 months of ibrutinib treatment. The sequence was obtained from a human donor with chronic lymphocytic leukemia. CDR3 sequence reads: CASSQRRRLIS.